In its sample, the clone carrying this T cell receptor (beta chain) was seen many times. The antigen is undetermined. Healthy donors had no documented immune events, such as infections, while sampled. The data were produced by immunoSEQ multiplex PCR, yet TCRdb's version contains in-frame clones alone and is incomplete. The table records approximately 100,000 clones, around 88% of them present only once. This sample is part of a study of identifying expanded T cells in peripheral blood. Notes on the study in general: Variance in clone template counts between roughly two-week samples significantly increased with total template count across all healthy donors. Approximately 1.2 clones differed between technical replicates, versus around 15 and 19 over time.

Material for sequencing was blood. This receptor was identified in a person between 18 and 75 years old in good health.

The DNA of the CDR3 is TGTGCCAGTGGGTGGACAGGGAGGAACGAGCAGTACTTC. Translation: CASGWTGRNEQYF. V and J are TRBV6-5 and TRBJ2-7, with 8 bases matching TRBD1. The CDR3 extends over 13 amino acids. Germline loops: CDR1 MNHEY, CDR2 SVGAGI. V dropped 9 bases and J dropped 5; count of bases not matched to a gene: 9.